Sequencing of this T cell receptor beta chain was carried out in a study of Graves' ophthalmopathy and Graves' hyperthyroidism. The authors isolated PBMCs from 8 to 10 ml of fresh peripheral blood. V was shortened by 5 bases and J by 3 bases, with 10 bases between the two germline ends. The CDR3 runs to 13 residues. The V gene's germline CDR1 is KGHDR and CDR2 SFDVKD. This clonotype was picked up many times. Transcripts of RNA were the source for amplifying TCR beta CDR3 regions. The first-round RT-PCR employed HTBI primers together with the Qiagen OneStep RT-PCR kit. A multiplex PCR was then performed as the second round. TCRdb independently ran MiXCR on the multiplex PCR reads; one entry per CDR3 protein. In the table there are roughly 220,000 distinct CDR3 sequences, about 47% of which are singletons.

The receptor was isolated from an adult man with Graves' ophthalmopathy. Material for sequencing was peripheral blood. The chain is built from TRBV24-1 and TRBJ2-7; a possible D gene is TRBD1 (6 bases). The CDR3 bases are TGTGCCACCAGTGCACAGGGAAGCTACGAGCAGTACTTC. This sequence encodes CATSAQGSYEQYF.